The T cell receptor (beta chain) described here comes from a study of T cells after yellow fever vaccination. Whole-study findings and limits: At about 97% for CD4 and just over 85% for CD8, most primary-vaccination clones showed up again after the booster. Contamination of FACS-sorted repertoires by abundant clonotypes from the bulk population could occur.

The junction had 7 bases not matched to a gene; V was cut back by 3 bases and J by 0 bases. The CDR3 is 18 residues long. CDR1 is SGHAT and CDR2 is FQNNGV in the germline V gene. The TCR cDNA carried a universal primer site and UMIs from 5'RACE template switching. In TCRdb, the 5' RACE reads were re-called with MiXCR into one record per CDR3 protein. The repertoire includes some 670,000 distinct CDR3 sequences, roughly 12% of them detected once, and about 15% sits in the top ten. The table lists this clonotype with a few counts. What it recognizes is unknown. This TCR was sampled from a man younger than 40 who received the YFV17D yellow fever vaccine. The chain employs TRBV11-2 and TRBJ2-2, with 10 bases identical to TRBD2. The sample was PBMCs, taken on the day of the yellow fever booster vaccination. The CDR3 protein is CASSFLELAGPNTGELFF. As DNA, the CDR3 is TGTGCCAGCAGCTTTCTCGAACTAGCGGGGCCGAACACCGGGGAGCTGTTTTTT.